One T cell receptor beta chain is described in this entry. Its antigen target is currently unknown. The record has no base qualities; no much larger clone is one base away. The record originates from a study of blood T cell repertoires in COVID-19 (dated by TCRdb to about 2020). Regarding the complete study: Samples covering the acute and convalescent phases of COVID-19 were provided by collaborators in the United States, Italy and Spain. The prospective study material was composed of cDNA or gDNA derived from T cells, B-cell-depleted T cells, or PBMCs. The dataset comprised deeply sampled blood TCRbeta repertoires from subjects exposed to, actively infected with, or recovered from COVID-19. The repertoires were made available in a free public database intended to serve as a resource for research on the immune response to SARS-CoV-2. Samples came from the ongoing ImmuneRACE study (first 160 participants) plus 1,254 subjects from 6 global collaborators. Sample metadata almost always included a de-identified subject ID, COVID-19 status, age in years and sex. HLA class I and class II types, where available, came from metadata supplied by the sample provider rather than from assay-based typing.

The CDR3 contains 14 residues, cysteine and phenylalanine counted. The CDR3 DNA has 42 bases and is translated from base 1. CDR1 and CDR2 were assigned from the germline V gene (reference sequence) as LNHDA and SQIVND. V lost 4 bases and J lost 4 bases, and the count of bases not matched to a germline gene is 6. The investigation overall reported the following: Clinical and demographic metadata were provided uncurated, with the amount varying by source and participant.

Whole blood was collected in K2EDTA tubes by collaborating institutions according to the institutions' own protocols. Collaborator samples were shipped for TCRbeta analysis as frozen whole blood, isolated PBMCs, or DNA extracted from either sample type. TCRbeta CDR3 regions were amplified from genomic DNA using the immunoSEQ Assay, a bias-controlled multiplex PCR. Under the source paper's analysis protocol: The number of nucleated cells in each sample was estimated from the amplification of reference gene primers within the assay. To quantify the absolute abundance of each unique TCRbeta CDR3 rearrangement, sequence reads were collapsed and filtered. Productive Simpson clonality was computed per sample as the square root of Simpson's diversity index over productive rearrangements. TCRdb mirrors the immuneACCESS table, restricted to in-frame sequences. Some clones are absent from its copies; in checked studies, under half trace to an unresolved V gene, and the reason for the others is unknown. V and J calls plus clone size are reproduced from that table; the DNA served to infer D and trimming. The sample has roughly 330,000 clones on record, about four fifths of them singletons. The ten largest clonotypes hold about 1.2% of the sample.

The sequence came from a woman in her forties or fifties with acute or convalescent COVID-19. Sequenced: peripheral blood. This receptor chain uses TRBV19 and TRBJ1-2; TRBD1 lines up with 7 middle nucleotides. The CDR3 region: CASSTTRDSYGYTF. The DNA is TGTGCCAGTAGTACTACCCGGGACAGCTATGGCTACACCTTC.